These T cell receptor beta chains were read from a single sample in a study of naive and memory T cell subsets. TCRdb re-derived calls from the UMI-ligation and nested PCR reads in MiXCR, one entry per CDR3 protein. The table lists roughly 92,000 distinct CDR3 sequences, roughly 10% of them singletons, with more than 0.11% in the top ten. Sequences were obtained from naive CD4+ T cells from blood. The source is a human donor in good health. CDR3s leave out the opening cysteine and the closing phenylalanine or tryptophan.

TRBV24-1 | ATSDATGTGSTDTQY
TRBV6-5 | ASSTTGDTGELF
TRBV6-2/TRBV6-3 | ASRAARRGNSNQPQH
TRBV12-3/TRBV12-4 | ASSLRAASTDTQY
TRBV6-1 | ASSERENQPQH
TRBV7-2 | ASSQGVPSGNTIY
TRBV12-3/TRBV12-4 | ASRQTGVETQY
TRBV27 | ASTKTGGKGNQPQH
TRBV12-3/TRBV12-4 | ASSLSADYGYT
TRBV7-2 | ASSQGGYEQY
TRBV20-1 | SARKGSPNTEAF
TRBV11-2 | ASSLAGGPVVNEQF
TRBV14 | ASSQEQGYLGAF
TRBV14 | ASSRGGPTDTQY
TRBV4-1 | ASSRDPGLSGENIQY
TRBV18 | ASSQPSPRRAEAF
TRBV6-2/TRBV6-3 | ASTGGRGRDYGYT
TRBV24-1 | ATSAQARSNEQF
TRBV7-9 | ASSLAAEANYGYT
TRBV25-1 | ASRGTAGTEAF
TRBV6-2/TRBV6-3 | ASSNPVEQF
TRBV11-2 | ASSFSESSYNEQF
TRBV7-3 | ASSRLGRTSGTGELF
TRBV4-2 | ASSQEVLAGGLNIQY
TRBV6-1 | ASNTQGAQEQY
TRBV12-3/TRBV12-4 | ASSPSGRVPRETQY
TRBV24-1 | ATGGNREGLYNEQF
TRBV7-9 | ASSLAPRDEQY